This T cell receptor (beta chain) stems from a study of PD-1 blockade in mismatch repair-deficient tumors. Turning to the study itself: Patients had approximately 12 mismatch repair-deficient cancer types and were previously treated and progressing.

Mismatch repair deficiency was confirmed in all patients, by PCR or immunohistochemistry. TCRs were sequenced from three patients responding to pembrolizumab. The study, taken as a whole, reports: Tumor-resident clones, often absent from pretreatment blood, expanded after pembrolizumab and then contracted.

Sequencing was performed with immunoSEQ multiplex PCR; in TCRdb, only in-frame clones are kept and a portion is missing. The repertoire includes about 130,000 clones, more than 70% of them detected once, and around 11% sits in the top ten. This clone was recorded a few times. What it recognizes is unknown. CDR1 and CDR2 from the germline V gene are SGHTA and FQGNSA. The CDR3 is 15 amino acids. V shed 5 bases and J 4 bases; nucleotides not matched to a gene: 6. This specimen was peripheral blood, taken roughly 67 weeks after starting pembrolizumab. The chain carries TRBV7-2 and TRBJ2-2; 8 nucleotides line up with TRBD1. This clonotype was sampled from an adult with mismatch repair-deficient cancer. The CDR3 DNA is TGTGCCAGCAGCCGGACAGGGTTGGCCACCGGGGAGCTGTTTTTT. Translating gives CASSRTGLATGELFF.